The 28 T cell receptor beta chains presented below share a single source sample, sequenced in a study of Ad26.COV2.S vaccination and SARS-CoV-2 variants. Here immunoSEQ multiplex PCR was the method, and the copy in TCRdb shows in-frame clones only, minus some. This sample has 400,000 or so clones, with around nine tenths found just once. Documented treatment: 15 to 20 received Ad26.COV2.S at low or high dose, single or two shots; roughly five received placebo; per-sample allocation not given. Vaccine and placebo recipients were sampled on day 63 after the first injection. Here the sequenced sample was peripheral blood, taken in a trial of Ad26.COV2.S vaccine versus placebo. The source of these receptors is a person between 18 and 65 years old who received the Ad26.COV2.S COVID-19 vaccine or a placebo.

The CDR3 loop is CASSFESRTATVTF. For the CDR3, the DNA is TGTGCCAGCAGCTTCGAGAGTAGAACCGCGACGGTGACCTTC. This sequence joins TRBV7-9 and TRBJ1-2, with D hard to call. In germline, CDR1 is SEHNR, CDR2 FQNEAQ (reference sequence). The CDR3 contains 14 residues. V was clipped by 3 bases and J by 14 bases, with 22 bases between them.

The chain links TRBV5-1 to TRBJ1-1, with D possibly being TRBD1 (6 bases). Germline CDR1 is SGHRS and CDR2 is YFSETQ. Trimming removed 4 bases from V and 5 bases from J, with 15 bases in between. CDR3 size: 14 residues. The CDR3 sequence is CASSLQGGVTEAFF. Written as DNA, the CDR3 is TGCGCCAGCAGCCTACAGGGTGGGGTTACTGAAGCTTTCTTT.

The rearrangement links TRBV5-4 to TRBJ2-1, with no clear D. This CDR3 has 14 amino acids. In germline, CDR1 is SGHNT, CDR2 YYREEE (reference sequence). Trimming left V 3 bases short and J 2 bases short, with 9 bases between. In DNA form, the CDR3 reads TGTGCCAGCAGCTCCTCGATAGCCTACAATGAGCAGTTCTTC. This sequence encodes CASSSSIAYNEQFF.

The chain links TRBV10-2 to TRBJ2-3; D remains unclear. The V and J ends lost 4 bases and 2 bases respectively, with 10 bases between them. The germline CDR1 and CDR2 sequences are WSHSY and SAAADI. This CDR3 spans 14 amino acids. The DNA for the CDR3 is TGCGCCAGCAGTGCGCCAGACCACACAGATACGCAGTATTTT. Translation gives CASSAPDHTDTQYF.

The chain employs TRBV5-6 and TRBJ1-1; possibly TRBD1 for D (5 bases). The CDR3 has 15 amino acids. Trimming took off 0 bases at V and 3 bases at J, with 12 bases between the two ends. The germline V gene encodes CDR1 SGHDT and CDR2 YYEEEE. The CDR3 sequence: CASSLDRDWDTEAFF. The CDR3 coding sequence is TGTGCCAGCAGCTTGGACCGGGACTGGGACACTGAAGCTTTCTTT.

The V and J genes are TRBV10-2 and TRBJ1-5; D is possibly TRBD1 (5 bases). This CDR3 spans 14 amino acids. V lost 6 bases and J lost 2, with 11 bases in between. Germline lookup yields CDR1 WSHSY and CDR2 SAAADI. The CDR3 protein is CASRSPGGNQPQHF. DNA for the CDR3: TGCGCCAGCAGATCTCCGGGGGGCAATCAGCCCCAGCATTTT.

The chain is built from TRBV15 and TRBJ2-5, with 9 bases fitting TRBD1. Trimming took 1 base from V and 7 from J; bases not matched to a gene: 4. CDR1 is LNHNV, CDR2 YYDKDF, per germline (reference sequence). The CDR3 runs to 14 residues. The CDR3 sequence is CATSRGTGDGTQYF. The CDR3 bases are TGTGCCACCAGCAGAGGGACAGGGGATGGGACCCAGTACTTC.

The chain is built from TRBV25-1 and TRBJ2-1; D not resolved. The CDR3 sequence is 10 residues long. Germline V gives CDR1 MGHDK, CDR2 SYGVNS. The V and J ends lost 8 bases and 4 bases respectively, with 3 bases between them. CDR3 DNA: TGTGCCAGCGGATACAATGAGCAGTTCTTC. This gives the protein CASGYNEQFF.

The V call is TRBV15, the J call TRBJ1-3; D not resolved. Trimming took 0 bases from V and 11 from J, leaving 11 bases between them. CDR3 size: 13 residues. The V gene's germline CDR1 is LNHNV and CDR2 YYDKDF (reference sequence). CDR3 bases: TGTGCCACCAGCAGAGATCTTGGGCGACCCATATATTTT. Its translation is CATSRDLGRPIYF.

V gene TRBV5-4 combines with J gene TRBJ1-1, with 8 bases fitting TRBD1. The germline CDR1 and CDR2 sequences are SGHNT and YYREEE (reference sequence). This CDR3 contains 15 residues. V shed 3 bases and J 0 bases; nucleotides not matched to a gene: 4. This chain's CDR3 is CASSWGQEMNTEAFF. In DNA, the CDR3 is TGTGCCAGCAGCTGGGGACAGGAGATGAACACTGAAGCTTTCTTT.

The rearrangement uses TRBV15 and TRBJ2-7; TRBD1 agrees at 9 bases. The CDR3 totals 16 residues. Germline V lookup: CDR1 LNHNV, CDR2 YYDKDF (reference sequence). J was trimmed by 6 bases and V by 5 bases; bases with no gene match: 14. The CDR3 DNA sequence: TGTGCCACCAGCCCCCAACGGACAGGGGCCACGAGCGAGCAGTACTTC. This gives the protein CATSPQRTGATSEQYF.

V usage is TRBV5-1 and J usage is TRBJ2-3, with TRBD2 matching over 8 bases. Per the germline V gene, CDR1 is SGHRS and CDR2 is YFSETQ. The V segment lost 1 base and the J segment 0 bases; nucleotides outside the gene matches: 4. The CDR3 is 16 amino acids. The CDR3 nucleotides read TGCGCCAGCAGCTTGATATCGGGGGGGAGCACAGATACGCAGTATTTT. It translates to CASSLISGGSTDTQYF.

CDR3 region: CASSPGAATTDTQYF. CDR3 DNA sequence: TGCGCCAGCAGCCCCGGGGCGGCTACCACAGATACGCAGTATTTT. The chain employs TRBV4-1 and TRBJ2-3; either TRBD1 or TRBD2 may fit D (5 bases each). Germline V lookup: CDR1 MGHRA, CDR2 YSYEKL. Trimming shortened V by 4 bases and J by 2 bases, and 13 bases separated the two germline ends. This CDR3 has 15 residues.

The chain couples TRBV5-1 to TRBJ1-1; D remains unclear. This CDR3 is 15 amino acids long. Germline CDR1 and CDR2: SGHRS and YFSETQ. Trimming stripped 7 bases from V and 0 bases from J, with 16 bases between. The CDR3 sequence is CASSRGPSMNTEAFF. DNA for the CDR3: TGCGCCAGCTCGCGAGGACCGTCCATGAACACTGAAGCTTTCTTT.

This chain links TRBV7-9 with TRBJ2-3, with 11 bases matching TRBD2. Germline CDR1 is SEHNR and CDR2 is FQNEAQ (reference sequence). Unmatched junction bases numbered 13, after V lost 1 base and J lost 7 bases. The CDR3 totals 18 residues. The CDR3: CASSLVTFFSGGAHTQYF. CDR3 DNA sequence: TGTGCCAGCAGCTTAGTAACTTTCTTTAGCGGGGGGGCACATACGCAGTATTTT. The full variable domain, with the rest looked up from reference TRBV7-9 and TRBJ2-3, is DTGVSQNPRHKITKRGQNVTFRCDPISEHNRLYWYRQTLGQGPEFLTYFQNEAQLEKSRLLSDRFSAERPKGSFSTLEIQRTEQGDSAMYLCASSLVTFFSGGAHTQYFGPGTRLTVL.

The genes are TRBV27 and TRBJ2-1; perhaps TRBD1 as D (6 bases). The ends were cut back, 4 bases at V and 10 bases at J, with 8 bases in the middle. CDR1 and CDR2 from the germline V gene are MNHEY and SMNVEV (reference sequence). The CDR3 runs 11 residues. CDR3 in amino acids: CASSSQGEQFF. The CDR3 nucleotides read TGTGCCAGCAGTTCGCAGGGGGAGCAGTTCTTC.

V gene TRBV13 combines with J gene TRBJ2-7, with TRBD1 matching 7 bases. The CDR3 totals 14 residues. The ends lost 0 bases at V and 3 bases at J; junction bases unmatched: 2. The germline gives CDR1 PRHDT, CDR2 FYEKMQ (reference sequence). CDR3 in amino acids: CASSLGGTVYEQYF. The CDR3 bases are TGTGCCAGCAGCTTAGGGGGGACAGTCTACGAGCAGTACTTC.

This sequence joins TRBV10-3 and TRBJ2-7; 7 nucleotides match TRBD1. The length of the CDR3 is 15 residues. V was clipped by 7 bases and J by 1 base; unmatched bases: 10. Germline CDR1 reads ENHRY; CDR2 reads SYGVKD. The CDR3 DNA follows: TGTGCCATCAATAATAGACAGGGTTTGTCCTACGAGCAGTACTTC. Translating gives CAINNRQGLSYEQYF.

This clone was counted between two and nine times. This chain uses TRBV11-3 with TRBJ1-3, with D hard to call. The CDR3 is 14 amino acids. From germline, CDR1 is SGHNT and CDR2 YENEEA. Trimming cost V 5 bases and J 4 bases, with 12 bases left between them. The CDR3 sequence is CASSRTDGGNTIYF. The DNA of the CDR3 is TGTGCCAGCAGCCGGACGGACGGGGGAAACACCATATATTTT.

The chain links TRBV10-3 to TRBJ1-1; the D is unclear. The CDR3 has 13 residues. The V end was cut by 4 bases, the J end by 10 bases, with 16 bases between. CDR1 and CDR2 from the germline V gene are ENHRY and SYGVKD. CDR3 protein: CAISGGGPQVAFF. CDR3 DNA sequence: TGTGCCATCAGTGGAGGAGGGCCGCAGGTAGCTTTCTTT.

This clone appeared a single time. The chain employs TRBV7-6 and TRBJ2-7, with a weak D call TRBD2 (5 bases). The CDR3 length is 22 residues. Per germline, CDR1 SGHVS and CDR2 FNYEAQ. Trimming pared 0 bases from V and 5 bases from J, leaving 35 bases between. CDR3 sequence reads: CASSLARVLARRKDGGFDEQYF. In DNA form, the CDR3 reads TGTGCCAGCAGCTTAGCGAGGGTCTTGGCGAGGAGGAAAGATGGAGGTTTCGACGAGCAGTACTTC.

This clone was counted a few times. V gene TRBV5-6 combines with J gene TRBJ2-7, with D possibly TRBD1 on 6 matching bases. The CDR3 has 15 residues. Trimming took off 4 bases at V and 4 bases at J, with 18 bases between the two ends. The V gene's germline CDR1 is SGHDT and CDR2 YYEEEE. The CDR3 DNA follows: TGTGCCAGCAGCCAATCCCCTCGGGACAAGTACGAGCAGTACTTC. This encodes CASSQSPRDKYEQYF.

The chain has TRBV6-1 and TRBJ1-6, with D possibly being TRBD1 (5 bases). Germline assignment: CDR1 MNHNS and CDR2 SASEGT. V lost 3 bases and J lost 9, with 9 bases in between. There are 13 residues in the CDR3. The CDR3 sequence: CASSDRVGSPLHF. In DNA form, the CDR3 reads TGTGCCAGCAGTGACAGGGTTGGTTCACCCCTCCACTTT.

This clone has only one observation. The chain is built from TRBV12-3 or TRBV12-4 and TRBJ1-2; a possible D gene is TRBD1 (5 bases). The CDR3 length is 11 residues. Trimming took 6 bases from V and 8 from J, leaving 10 bases between them. This CDR3 reads CASSITGGYTF. The CDR3 DNA is TGTGCCAGCAGCATCACAGGAGGCTACACCTTC.

This chain uses TRBV5-1 with TRBJ2-1; D is uncertain. V was trimmed by 3 bases and J by 5 bases, leaving 15 bases between them. Germline CDR1 is SGHRS and CDR2 is YFSETQ. The CDR3 spans 15 residues. CDR3 residues: CASSSRPGHDNEQFF. DNA of the CDR3: TGCGCCAGCAGCTCCCGCCCGGGCCACGACAATGAGCAGTTCTTC. Looking up the rest from reference TRBV5-1 and TRBJ2-1 gives the full variable domain: KAGVTQTPRYLIKTRGQQVTLSCSPISGHRSVSWYQQTPGQGLQFLFEYFSETQRNKGNFPGRFSGRQFSNSRSEMNVSTLELGDSALYLCASSSRPGHDNEQFFGPGTRLTVL.

The chain is built from TRBV10-3 and TRBJ2-3; perhaps TRBD2 as D (6 bases). V was pared by 0 bases and J by 5 bases, with 12 bases between. The CDR3 totals 15 residues. Germline-derived CDR1 and CDR2 are ENHRY and SYGVKD. In nucleotides, the CDR3 is TGTGCCATCAGTGAGTCAGGGCGGGGAAGAGATACGCAGTATTTT. It is translated as CAISESGRGRDTQYF.

The chain recombines TRBV7-6 with TRBJ1-2; perhaps TRBD1 as D (5 bases). There are 15 residues in the CDR3. V lost 3 bases and J lost 0, with 11 bases in between. CDR1 SGHVS and CDR2 FNYEAQ come from the germline V gene. CDR3 coding DNA: TGTGCCAGCAGCTTTTCACAGGAGACTAACTATGGCTACACCTTC. This gives the protein CASSFSQETNYGYTF.

The chain carries TRBV5-4 and TRBJ1-6; 7 bases align to TRBD1. Trimming at V came to 5 bases and at J to 0 bases, leaving 2 bases not matched to a gene. Germline CDR1 is SGHNT and CDR2 is YYREEE (reference sequence). CDR3 length equals 15 residues. CDR3 bases: TGTGCCAGCAGTCGGGACAGCTCCTATAATTCACCCCTCCACTTT. Translating it yields CASSRDSSYNSPLHF.